These 24 T cell receptor beta chains were all obtained from the same sample, sequenced in a study of post-analysis software for immune sequencing data. Their antigens are not known. TCR beta cDNA libraries included unique molecular identifiers. TCRdb ran MiXCR on the PCR reads and lists one entry per CDR3 protein. The repertoire holds about 540,000 distinct CDR3 sequences, with around 31% as singletons. Study conclusions and caveats: Relative to controls, patients had 4 or 5 TRBV segments at higher frequency, with TRBV5-6, TRBV5-1 and TRBV20-1 among these.

The specimen was blood. The origin of the receptors is a girl aged 2 to 17 with multiple sclerosis.

There are a few counts of this clonotype. Germline and junction disagree at one end, which may indicate a read error. The chain recombines TRBV6-5 with TRBJ2-1, with 12 nucleotides matching TRBD2. CDR1 is MNHEY and CDR2 is SVGAGI in the germline V gene. The CDR3 runs to 15 residues. CDR3 DNA sequence: TGTGCCGGCAGTGCTAGCGGGGGGGCCCACAATGAGCAGTTCTTC. Translation gives CAGSASGGAHNEQFF.

The chain links TRBV5-5 to TRBJ2-7; D call uncertain. Germline CDR1 reads SGHKS; CDR2 reads YYEKEE (reference sequence). Deletions cut 5 bases from V and 0 bases from J, with 12 bases between. The CDR3 has 14 amino acids. In DNA, the CDR3 is TGTGCCAGCAGTATTGTAGGGTCCTCCTACGAGCAGTACTTC. Translated, it gives CASSIVGSSYEQYF.

There are a few counts of this clonotype. The J gene is TRBJ1-4, the V gene TRBV29-1; D is possibly TRBD1 (5 bases). From germline, CDR1 is SQVTM and CDR2 ANQGSEA. CDR3 length: 14 amino acids. Deletions cut 3 bases from V and 7 bases from J, with 15 bases between. The DNA of the CDR3 is TGCAGCGTTGACGACGGCCAGGGATTTGAAAAACTGTTTTTT. This sequence encodes CSVDDGQGFEKLFF.

This clonotype was counted only a few times. The junction differs from germline at one of its ends, possibly a read error. The chain combines TRBV29-1 with TRBJ1-2; 11 bases align to TRBD1. Germline CDR1 SQVTM, CDR2 ANQGSEA. The CDR3 is made up of 14 amino acids. The CDR3 spells CSVEGTGGIYGYTF. The DNA of the CDR3 is TGCAGCGTGGAAGGGACAGGGGGAATCTATGGCTACACCTTC.

This clonotype was counted between two and nine times. The chain is built from TRBV10-3 and TRBJ2-1; 7 positions match TRBD1. Germline trimming cut 6 bases from V and 12 bases from J; bases unmatched to any gene: 14. The CDR3 totals 14 residues. Germline V CDR1 and CDR2: ENHRY, SYGVKD. CDR3 DNA: TGTGCCATCAGAGAGACAGGGCAGTGGTCCGGGCAGTTCTTC. The encoded protein is CAIRETGQWSGQFF.

The chain combines TRBV20-1 with TRBJ1-2; 8 nucleotides match TRBD1. Per germline, CDR1 DFQATT and CDR2 SNEGSKA (reference sequence). This CDR3 has 14 residues. With 4 bases clipped from V and 8 bases from J, the junction kept 12 bases outside the gene matches. DNA for the CDR3: TGCAGTGCTATCCGGACAGGGAACTATTTGGGCTACACCTTC. This translates into CSAIRTGNYLGYTF.

This clonotype was observed a handful of times. One end of the junction fails to match germline, which may point to a read error. This rearrangement joins TRBV9 to TRBJ2-1, with TRBD2 matching over 7 bases. The germline CDR1 and CDR2 sequences are SGDLS and YYNGEE. This CDR3 is built from 17 residues. The CDR3 here is CARSVVGFGGGRNEQFF. In nucleotides, the CDR3 is TGTGCCCGCAGCGTAGTAGGATTTGGCGGGGGAAGGAATGAGCAGTTCTTC.

In this sample, this clonotype turned up many times. The V gene is TRBV4-1, the J gene TRBJ2-7, with D unresolved. CDR1 and CDR2 (germline): MGHRA, YSYEKL. V was clipped by 0 bases and J by 6 bases, with 9 bases between them. This CDR3 is built from 13 residues. The CDR3 loop is CASSQDYPREQYF. The CDR3 DNA reads TGCGCCAGCAGCCAAGATTACCCGCGCGAGCAGTACTTC.

The chain combines TRBV2 with TRBJ2-1; D unclear. Trimming took off 7 bases at V and 5 bases at J, with 6 bases between the two ends. Per germline, CDR1 SNHLY and CDR2 FYNNEI. The CDR3 length is 11 residues. The CDR3 DNA reads TGTGCCAGCACTCTAAACAATGAGCAGTTCTTC. It is translated as CASTLNNEQFF.

V and J are TRBV3-1 and TRBJ2-2, with D possibly matching TRBD1 (5 bases). V lost 0 bases to trimming and J lost 0 bases, with 11 bases between them. The CDR3 extends over 17 amino acids. Germline V CDR1 and CDR2: LGHDT, YNNKEL (reference sequence). Written as DNA, the CDR3 is TGTGCCAGCAGCCAAGATGAGGCAGGGACGAACACCGGGGAGCTGTTTTTT. The encoded protein is CASSQDEAGTNTGELFF.

This clonotype has just a few counts. The rearrangement uses TRBV7-8 and TRBJ1-1, with D possibly being TRBD1 (5 bases). Germline V gene lookup returns CDR1 SGHVS and CDR2 FQNEAQ. The CDR3 runs 13 residues. Trimming shortened V by 1 base and J by 5 bases, and 8 bases separated the two germline ends. The CDR3 sequence: CASSLGGETEAFF. The CDR3 DNA follows: TGTGCCAGCAGCTTAGGAGGGGAAACTGAAGCTTTCTTT.

A note on this clonotype: Given a much more abundant clone one base away, this may be a read error. The gene calls are TRBV20-1 and TRBJ2-1, with D possibly TRBD1 on 5 matching bases. Germline loops: CDR1 DFQATT, CDR2 SNEGSKA (reference sequence). The CDR3 length is 12 residues. CDR3 sequence reads: CGARDGAQEQFF. CDR3 sequence (DNA): TGCGGTGCTAGAGATGGGGCCCAGGAGCAGTTCTTC.

This clonotype occurred a few times. This sequence joins TRBV20-1 and TRBJ1-2; D is unresolved. Trimming removed 6 bases from V and 8 bases from J, with 13 bases in between. This CDR3 comprises 11 residues. Per germline, CDR1 DFQATT and CDR2 SNEGSKA (reference sequence). The CDR3 here is CSAPGFGGYTF. CDR3 coding DNA: TGCAGTGCACCCGGGTTCGGCGGCTACACCTTC.

This clonotype was picked up a small number of times. The chain combines TRBV12-3 or TRBV12-4 with TRBJ1-2; the match to TRBD1 covers 12 bases. V gave up 6 bases and J gave up 3 bases; unmatched junction bases: 11. This CDR3 has 17 amino acids. CDR3 nucleotide sequence: TGTGCCAGCAGCCAAGGGGCCGGGACAGGGGGCGACTATGGCTACACCTTC. Translation: CASSQGAGTGGDYGYTF.

The V call is TRBV12-3 or TRBV12-4, the J call TRBJ2-1; tentative D call: TRBD1 (5 bases). V dropped 8 bases and J dropped 5 bases, with 16 bases sitting between them. The CDR3 has 14 residues. CDR3: CASVTGVSNNEQFF. The CDR3 DNA is TGTGCCAGCGTAACAGGAGTTTCTAACAATGAGCAGTTCTTC.

This clonotype was found many times. The chain is built from TRBV7-3 and TRBJ2-1; D remains ambiguous. This CDR3 comprises 12 residues. Between the trimmed V and J ends, which lost 5 bases and 9 bases, there was a span of 11 bases. From germline, CDR1 is SGHTA and CDR2 FQGTGA. The CDR3 sequence is CASSSLSSEQFF. The CDR3 coding sequence is TGTGCCAGCAGCAGCTTATCCAGTGAGCAGTTCTTC.

V gene TRBV19 combines with J gene TRBJ1-1; D may be TRBD1 (6 bases). The V gene lost 5 bases and the J gene lost 5 bases, with 12 bases spanning the gap. The CDR3 extends over 13 amino acids. CDR1 and CDR2 (germline): LNHDA, SQIVND (reference sequence). As DNA, the CDR3 is TGTGCCAGTAGTGTACAGGGTATTACTGAAGCTTTCTTT. Protein product: CASSVQGITEAFF.

J is TRBJ2-7 and V is TRBV5-1, with TRBD2 matching 11 bases. The V gene's germline CDR1 is SGHRS and CDR2 YFSETQ. The ends lost 2 bases at V and 6 bases at J; junction bases unmatched: 7. This CDR3 comprises 15 residues. CDR3 loop: CASSFLAGGPSEQYF. CDR3 bases: TGCGCCAGCAGCTTTCTAGCGGGGGGCCCCTCCGAGCAGTACTTC.

This clonotype was seen more than once but under ten times. This chain connects TRBV29-1 to TRBJ2-5; TRBD1 might be the D (5 bases). Trimming stripped 4 bases from V and 5 bases from J, with 11 bases between. Germline V gene sequence: CDR1 SQVTM, CDR2 ANQGSEA. CDR3 length: 12 amino acids. CDR3 in amino acids: CSVVGDSETQYF. CDR3 nucleotides: TGCAGCGTTGTAGGGGATTCGGAGACCCAGTACTTC.

Ten or more counts support this clonotype. The chain uses TRBV5-1 and TRBJ2-5; no reliable D call. Germline-derived CDR1 and CDR2 are SGHRS and YFSETQ. The CDR3 has 13 residues. Trimming left V 1 base short and J 2 bases short, with 6 bases between. The CDR3 bases are TGCGCCAGCAGCTTGTGGCAGCAAGAGACCCAGTACTTC. It is translated as CASSLWQQETQYF.

At least ten counts were recorded for this clonotype. This rearrangement joins TRBV7-8 to TRBJ2-5; a possible D gene is TRBD2 (6 bases). CDR3 length: 14 residues. Trimming stripped 0 bases from V and 5 bases from J, with 10 bases between. Germline loops: CDR1 SGHVS, CDR2 FQNEAQ. The CDR3 loop reads CASSLAGGEETQYF. The CDR3 region has the DNA TGTGCCAGCAGCTTAGCTGGCGGGGAGGAGACCCAGTACTTC.

The chain joins TRBV12-3 or TRBV12-4 to TRBJ1-4, with 10 bases matching TRBD1. This CDR3 region has 17 residues. The V segment lost 7 bases and the J segment 4 bases; nucleotides outside the gene matches: 12. CDR3 in DNA: TGTGCCAGCACCACAAGGAGGGGGACAGGGGTTAATGAAAAACTGTTTTTT. The encoded protein is CASTTRRGTGVNEKLFF.

This rearrangement joins TRBV7-9 to TRBJ1-2; TRBD1 might be the D (6 bases). V gave up 6 bases and J gave up 2 bases, with 16 bases separating them. The germline V gene encodes CDR1 SEHNR and CDR2 FQNEAQ (reference sequence). This CDR3 is built from 15 residues. DNA of the CDR3: TGTGCCAGCAGTTTAAATCGACAGGAAAACTATGGCTACACCTTC. Its protein product is CASSLNRQENYGYTF. Full variable domain (remainder filled in from reference TRBV7-9 and TRBJ1-2): DTGVSQNPRHKITKRGQNVTFRCDPISEHNRLYWYRQTLGQGPEFLTYFQNEAQLEKSRLLSDRFSAERPKGSFSTLEIQRTEQGDSAMYLCASSLNRQENYGYTFGSGTRLTVV.

This clonotype turned up a few times. The chain uses TRBV11-2 and TRBJ2-5; no reliable D call. V dropped 6 bases and J dropped 5 bases, with 10 bases sitting between them. The CDR3 loop spans 12 amino acids. The germline V gene has CDR1 SGHAT and CDR2 FQNNGV. CDR3 sequence (DNA): TGTGCCAGCAGGCGACCCGGCGAGACCCAGTACTTC. It translates to CASRRPGETQYF.